The TCR beta chain described here comes from a study of shared clonotypes between healthy human individuals. The study's findings and limits: Estimated clonotype richness was generally higher in naive than memory subsets. Naive CD4 clonotypes overlapped across several donors at approximately 5%.

Regarding this clone: What it recognizes is unknown.

CD45RO-negative, CCR7-selected cells formed the naive CD8 fraction, which excluded terminally differentiated effector memory CD45RA+ cells. The study enrolled healthy HIV-negative adults without recent acute infections or vaccinations as donors. The study drew all its donors from Caucasian adults living in Nashville, Tennessee. Germline-derived CDR1 and CDR2 are MGHRA and YSYEKL. The CDR3 is made up of 17 amino acids. The V and J ends lost 0 bases and 7 bases, in that order; junction bases with no gene match: 8. Only in-frame clones appear in the TCRdb table, and some are missing; sequencing was by immunoSEQ multiplex PCR. Of 1.5 million to 2.5 million clones in the sample, about 95% were seen once.

This receptor was taken from a man aged 18-30 years in good health. The sample comprised naive CD8+ T cells sorted from blood. This chain joins TRBV4-1 and TRBJ2-1; TRBD2 aligns across 11 bases. This CDR3 is CASSQDSGRANWNEQFF. DNA for the CDR3: TGCGCCAGCAGCCAAGATAGCGGGAGGGCTAATTGGAATGAGCAGTTCTTC.